The clone carrying this T cell receptor (beta chain) was counted only a few times. Its antigen is currently unknown. Sample-barcoded 5' priming and a J-beta primer mix drove a second PCR of roughly 7 to 11 cycles. A single record per CDR3 protein comes from TCRdb applying MiXCR to the 5' RACE reads. The sample holds about 690,000 distinct CDR3 sequences, 40% to 45% seen once. V was trimmed by 2 bases and J by 0 bases, leaving 8 bases between them. The CDR3 has 13 residues. The germline V gene has CDR1 DFQATT and CDR2 SNEGSKA (reference sequence). The data stem from a study of blood T cells in healthy people across ages. Findings and caveats of the study: Diversity estimates from one million T cells were considered underestimates.

This sequence originates from an elderly man in good health. The sample consisted of blood. The chain couples TRBV20-1 to TRBJ2-7; D unclear. The DNA of the CDR3 is TGCAGTGCTAGACGGGCAGACTCCTACGAGCAGTACTTC. This encodes CSARRADSYEQYF.